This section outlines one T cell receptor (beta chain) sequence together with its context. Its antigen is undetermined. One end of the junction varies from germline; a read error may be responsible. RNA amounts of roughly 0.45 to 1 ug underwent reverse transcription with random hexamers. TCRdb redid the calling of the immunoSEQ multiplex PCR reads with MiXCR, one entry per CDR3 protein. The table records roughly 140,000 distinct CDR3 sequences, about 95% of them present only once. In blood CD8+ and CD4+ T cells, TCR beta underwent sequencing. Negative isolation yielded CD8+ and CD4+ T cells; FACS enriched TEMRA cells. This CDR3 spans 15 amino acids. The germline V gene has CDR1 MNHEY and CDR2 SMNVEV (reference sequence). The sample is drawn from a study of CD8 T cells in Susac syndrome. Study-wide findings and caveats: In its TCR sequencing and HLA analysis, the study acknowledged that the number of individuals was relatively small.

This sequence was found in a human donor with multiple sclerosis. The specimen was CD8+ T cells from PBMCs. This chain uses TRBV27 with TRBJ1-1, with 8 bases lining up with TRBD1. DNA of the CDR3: TGTGCCAGCACCTCCCTTCTTCAGGGGGCCTCTGATGCTTTCTTT. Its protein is CASTSLLQGASDAFF.